This T cell receptor (beta chain) emerged from a study of blood T cell repertoires in COVID-19. Study in general: There were acute and convalescent COVID-19 samples, and they came from the United States, Italy and Spain. Nucleic acid was either cDNA or gDNA, and it came from T cells, B-cell-depleted T cells, or PBMCs.

Original methodology: Researchers report that nucleated cell counts were estimated from reference gene primer amplification. TCRdb keeps only in-frame clones here, not all; method: immunoSEQ multiplex PCR. That table supplies the V and J calls and clone size; D and trimming were determined from the DNA. This sample has fewer than 350,000 clones, with approximately 86% found just once. The CDR3 totals 16 residues. V lost 0 bases, J lost 10 bases, and 20 bases lay in between. Germline V gives CDR1 SGHTS, CDR2 YDEGEE. The receptor was isolated from a woman in her 50s with active or convalescent COVID-19. The genes are TRBV5-8 and TRBJ2-1, with D perhaps matching TRBD2 (5 bases). The sequenced sample was peripheral blood. CDR3 sequence reads: CASSLGVGPSRLEQFF. In DNA form, the CDR3 reads TGTGCCAGCAGCTTGGGAGTGGGTCCTAGCCGCTTGGAGCAGTTCTTC.